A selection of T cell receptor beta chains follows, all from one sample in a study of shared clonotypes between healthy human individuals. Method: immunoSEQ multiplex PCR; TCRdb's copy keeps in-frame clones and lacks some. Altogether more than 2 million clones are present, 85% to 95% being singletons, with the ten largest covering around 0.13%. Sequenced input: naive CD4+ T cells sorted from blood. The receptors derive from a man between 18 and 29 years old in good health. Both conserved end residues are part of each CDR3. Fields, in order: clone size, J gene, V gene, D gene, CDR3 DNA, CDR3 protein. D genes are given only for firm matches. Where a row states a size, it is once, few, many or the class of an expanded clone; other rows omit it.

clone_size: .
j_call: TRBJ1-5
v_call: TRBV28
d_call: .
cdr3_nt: TGTGCCAGCATAACGGGACCAGTTCCTCAGCCCCAGCATTTT
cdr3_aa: CASITGPVPQPQHF

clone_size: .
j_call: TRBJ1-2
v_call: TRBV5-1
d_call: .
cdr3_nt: TGCGCCAGCAGCCTGGAGACCGATATCAATGGCTACACCTTC
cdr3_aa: CASSLETDINGYTF

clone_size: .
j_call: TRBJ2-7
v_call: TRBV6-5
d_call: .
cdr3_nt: TGTGCCAGCAGTTACTCGAGCGCGGGCTACTCCTACGAGCAGTACTTC
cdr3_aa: CASSYSSAGYSYEQYF

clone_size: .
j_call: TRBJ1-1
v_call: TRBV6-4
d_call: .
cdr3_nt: TGTGCCAGCAGTGCAGAAAGGAGAACTGAAGCTTTCTTT
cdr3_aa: CASSAERRTEAFF

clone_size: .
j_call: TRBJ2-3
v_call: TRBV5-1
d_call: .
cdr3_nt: TGCGCCAGCAGCTTTCGACTGCAGGAAGATACGCAGTATTTT
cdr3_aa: CASSFRLQEDTQYF

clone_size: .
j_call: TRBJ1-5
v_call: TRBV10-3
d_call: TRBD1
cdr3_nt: TGTGCCATCAGAAGGACAGGGGACAATCAGCCCCAGCATTTT
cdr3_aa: CAIRRTGDNQPQHF

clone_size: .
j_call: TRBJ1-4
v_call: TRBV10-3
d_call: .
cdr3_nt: TGTGCCATCAGTGAGTCTGAGAGGACAACCATGGATGAAAAACTGTTTTTT
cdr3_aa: CAISESERTTMDEKLFF

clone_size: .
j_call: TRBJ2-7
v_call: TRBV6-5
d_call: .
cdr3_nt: TGTGCCAGCAGTTATGGGGCCCCCCGCGAGCAGTACTTC
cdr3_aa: CASSYGAPREQYF

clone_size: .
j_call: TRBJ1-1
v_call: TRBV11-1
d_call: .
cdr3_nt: TGTGCCAGCAGCTTACTCAGGGGCACTGAAGCTTTCTTT
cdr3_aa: CASSLLRGTEAFF

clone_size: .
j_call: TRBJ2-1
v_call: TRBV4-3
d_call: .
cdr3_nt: TGCGCCAGCAGCCAAGCGGGGGCGTCCTACAATGAGCAGTTCTTC
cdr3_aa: CASSQAGASYNEQFF

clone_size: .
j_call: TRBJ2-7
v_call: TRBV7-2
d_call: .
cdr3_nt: TGTGCCAGCAGCTTATCCCAGGGTCTTTCCTACGAGCAGTACTTC
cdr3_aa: CASSLSQGLSYEQYF

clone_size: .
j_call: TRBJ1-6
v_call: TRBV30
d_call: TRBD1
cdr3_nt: TGTGCCTGGAGTCAGACAGGGGGCATGTCCTATAATTCACCCCTCCACTTT
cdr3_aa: CAWSQTGGMSYNSPLHF

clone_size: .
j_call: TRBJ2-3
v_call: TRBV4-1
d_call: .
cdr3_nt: TGCGCCAGCAGCCAAGATGGGCTGGTTGACACAGATACGCAGTATTTT
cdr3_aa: CASSQDGLVDTDTQYF

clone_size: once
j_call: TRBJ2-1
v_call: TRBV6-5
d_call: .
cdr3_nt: TGTGCCAGCAGTTACGAGGGAAATGAGCAGTTCTTC
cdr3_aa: CASSYEGNEQFF

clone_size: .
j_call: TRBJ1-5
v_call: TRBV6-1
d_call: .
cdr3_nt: TGTGCCAGCAGCGATACAGGGTTCAATCAGCCCCAGCACTTT
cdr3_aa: CASSDTGFNQPQHF

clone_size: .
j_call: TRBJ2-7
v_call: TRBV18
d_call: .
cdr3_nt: TGTGCCAGCTCACCAAGCCCAGTCTACGACGAGCAGTACTTC
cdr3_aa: CASSPSPVYDEQYF

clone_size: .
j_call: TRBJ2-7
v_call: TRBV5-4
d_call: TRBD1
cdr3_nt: TGTGCCAGCAGCCCGCAACCGGGACAGGCCGACGAGCAGTACTTC
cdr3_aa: CASSPQPGQADEQYF

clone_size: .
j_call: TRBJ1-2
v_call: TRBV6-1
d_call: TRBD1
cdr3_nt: TGTGCCAGCAGTCCCCGACAGGGCGACTATGGCTACACCTTC
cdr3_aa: CASSPRQGDYGYTF

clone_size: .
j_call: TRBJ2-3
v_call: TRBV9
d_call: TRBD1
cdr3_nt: TGTGCCAGCAGCGGACAGGGGATAGATACGCAGTATTTT
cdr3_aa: CASSGQGIDTQYF

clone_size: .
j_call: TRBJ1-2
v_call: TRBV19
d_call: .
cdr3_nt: TGTGCCAGTAGTATAGAAAGAGCAGGAGAAGCTAACTATGGCTACACCTTC
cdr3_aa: CASSIERAGEANYGYTF

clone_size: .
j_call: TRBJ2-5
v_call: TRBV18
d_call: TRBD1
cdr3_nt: TGTGCCAGCTCACCAGGGACAGGAATCCAAGAGACCCAGTACTTC
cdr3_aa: CASSPGTGIQETQYF

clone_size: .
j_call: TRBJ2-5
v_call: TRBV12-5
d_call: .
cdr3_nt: TGTGCTAGTGGTTTGCCCCGGACGGATCTGGGTGGGGATAACCAGTACTTC
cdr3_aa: CASGLPRTDLGGDNQYF

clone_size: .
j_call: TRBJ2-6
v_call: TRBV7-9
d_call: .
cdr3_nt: TGTGCCAGCAGCTTAGGACAGGGACTCAGCTCTGGGGCCAACGTCCTGACTTTC
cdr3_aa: CASSLGQGLSSGANVLTF

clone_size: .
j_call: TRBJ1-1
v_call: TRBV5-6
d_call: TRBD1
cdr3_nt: TGTGCCAGCAGCTCGGACAGGGGGAGTAGGACTGAAGCTTTCTTT
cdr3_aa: CASSSDRGSRTEAFF

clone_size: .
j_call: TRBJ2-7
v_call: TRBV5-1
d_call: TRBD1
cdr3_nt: TGCGCCAGCAGCCCGCCCGGGACAGGGAGGTACGAGCAGTACTTC
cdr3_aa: CASSPPGTGRYEQYF

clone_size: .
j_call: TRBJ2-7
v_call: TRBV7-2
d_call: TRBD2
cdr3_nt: TGTGCCAGCAGCTTAGTAGCGGGAGAGACCTACGAGCAGTACTTC
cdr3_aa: CASSLVAGETYEQYF

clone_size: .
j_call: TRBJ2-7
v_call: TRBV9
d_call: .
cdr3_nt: TGTGCCAGCAGCACCCACCCCGGACCCTACGAGCAGTACTTC
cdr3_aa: CASSTHPGPYEQYF

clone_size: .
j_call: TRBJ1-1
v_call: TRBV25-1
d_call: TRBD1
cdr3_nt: TGTGCCAGCAGTGAATTTGGGCCTGGGACAGGAGCTTTCTTT
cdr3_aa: CASSEFGPGTGAFF

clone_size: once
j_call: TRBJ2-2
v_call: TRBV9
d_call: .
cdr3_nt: TGTGCCAGCAGCGTAGAAGGCAGGCCGGCCGGGGAGCTGTTTTTT
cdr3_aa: CASSVEGRPAGELFF

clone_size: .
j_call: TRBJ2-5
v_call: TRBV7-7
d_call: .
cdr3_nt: TGTGCTAGCAGCTCTCAGGGGTTAGGGGAGACCCAGTACTTC
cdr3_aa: CASSSQGLGETQYF

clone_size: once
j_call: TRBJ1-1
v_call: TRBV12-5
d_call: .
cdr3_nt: TGTGCTAGTGGCCTTAGCCAGGTTTCTACCCTGAACACTGAAGCTTTCTTT
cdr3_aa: CASGLSQVSTLNTEAFF

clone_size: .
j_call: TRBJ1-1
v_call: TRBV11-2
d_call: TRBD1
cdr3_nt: TGTGCCAGCAGCTTAGCCTGGGACAGGGAAACTGAAGCTTTCTTT
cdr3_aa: CASSLAWDRETEAFF

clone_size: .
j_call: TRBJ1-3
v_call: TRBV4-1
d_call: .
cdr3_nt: TGCGCCAGCAGCCAAGATCGGGAGTCTCTCTCTGGAAACACCATATATTTT
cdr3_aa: CASSQDRESLSGNTIYF